Below, one TCR beta chain is given with its context. This specimen belongs to a study of Ad26.COV2.S vaccination and SARS-CoV-2 variants. Regarding treatment: some 19 received Ad26.COV2.S at low or high dose, single or two shots; several received placebo; per-sample allocation not given. The study sampled participants on day 63 after the first vaccine or placebo injection. The CDR3 covers 14 residues. Looked up from germline, CDR1 is SGHNT and CDR2 is YENEEA. The V end was cut by 5 bases, the J end by 5 bases, with 14 bases between. Only in-frame clones appear in the TCRdb table, and some are missing; sequencing was by immunoSEQ multiplex PCR. The sample records roughly 400,000 clones, 90% being singletons.

The J gene is TRBJ2-3, the V gene TRBV11-3; D uncertain. The source is a person between 18 and 59 years old who received the Ad26.COV2.S COVID-19 vaccine or a placebo. The sequencing here drew on peripheral blood, taken in a trial of Ad26.COV2.S vaccine versus placebo. The CDR3 sequence: CASSPTPDGDTQYF. CDR3 sequence (DNA): TGTGCCAGCAGCCCAACTCCCGACGGAGATACGCAGTATTTT.